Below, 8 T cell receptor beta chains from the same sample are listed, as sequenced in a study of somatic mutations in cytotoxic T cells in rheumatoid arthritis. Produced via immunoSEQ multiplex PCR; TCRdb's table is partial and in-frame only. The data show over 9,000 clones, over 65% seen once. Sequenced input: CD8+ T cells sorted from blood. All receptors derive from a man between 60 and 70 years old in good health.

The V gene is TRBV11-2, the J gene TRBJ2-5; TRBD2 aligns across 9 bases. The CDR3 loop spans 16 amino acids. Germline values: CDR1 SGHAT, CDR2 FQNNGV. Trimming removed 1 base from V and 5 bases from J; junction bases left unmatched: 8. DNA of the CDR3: TGTGCCAGCAGCTTAGTAGCGGGGGCCATCGGGGAGACCCAGTACTTC. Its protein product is CASSLVAGAIGETQYF.

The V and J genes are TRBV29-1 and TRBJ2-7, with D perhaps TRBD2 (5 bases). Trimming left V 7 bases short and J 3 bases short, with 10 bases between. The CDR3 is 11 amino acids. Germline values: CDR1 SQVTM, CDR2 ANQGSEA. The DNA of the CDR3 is TGCAGCGCAGAGGACTTCTACGAGCAGTACTTC. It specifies CSAEDFYEQYF.

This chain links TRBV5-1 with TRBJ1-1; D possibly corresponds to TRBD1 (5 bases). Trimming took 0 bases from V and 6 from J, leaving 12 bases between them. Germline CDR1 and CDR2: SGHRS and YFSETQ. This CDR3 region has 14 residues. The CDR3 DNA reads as TGCGCCAGCAGCTTGGGAGGGGTGAAGGCTGAAGCTTTCTTT. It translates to CASSLGGVKAEAFF.

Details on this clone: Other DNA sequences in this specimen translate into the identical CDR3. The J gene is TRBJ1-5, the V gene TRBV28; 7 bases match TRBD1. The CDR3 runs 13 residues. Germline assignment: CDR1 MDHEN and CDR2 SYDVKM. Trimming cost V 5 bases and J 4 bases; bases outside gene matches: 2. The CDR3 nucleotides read TGTGCCAGCAGTCCAGGGGGAAATCAGCCCCAGCATTTT. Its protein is CASSPGGNQPQHF.

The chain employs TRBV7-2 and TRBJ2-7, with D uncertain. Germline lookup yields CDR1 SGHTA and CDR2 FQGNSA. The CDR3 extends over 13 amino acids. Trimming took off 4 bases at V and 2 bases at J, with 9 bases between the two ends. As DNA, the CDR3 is TGTGCCAGCAGCTCTTCTCGGGCCTACGAGCAGTACTTC. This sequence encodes CASSSSRAYEQYF.

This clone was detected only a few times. CDR3 in DNA: TGCGCCAGCAGCTGGACAGGGTTCTCTGGGGCCAACGTCCTGACTTTC. This codes for CASSWTGFSGANVLTF. The chain uses TRBV5-1 and TRBJ2-6; 8 positions match TRBD1. The V and J ends lost 3 bases and 0 bases, in that order; junction bases with no gene match: 2. Germline values: CDR1 SGHRS, CDR2 YFSETQ. The length of the CDR3 is 16 residues.

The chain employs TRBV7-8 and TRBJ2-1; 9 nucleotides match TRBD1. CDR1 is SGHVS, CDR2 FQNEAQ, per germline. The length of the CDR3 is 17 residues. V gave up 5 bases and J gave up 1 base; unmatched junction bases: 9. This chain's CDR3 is CASSPQFGTGSYNEQFF. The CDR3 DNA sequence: TGTGCCAGCAGCCCCCAATTCGGGACAGGGTCCTACAATGAGCAGTTCTTC.

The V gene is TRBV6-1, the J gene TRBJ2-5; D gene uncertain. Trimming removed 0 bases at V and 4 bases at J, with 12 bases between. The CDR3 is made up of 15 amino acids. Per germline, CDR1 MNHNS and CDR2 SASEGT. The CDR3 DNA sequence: TGTGCCAGCAGTGAAGCGCTGGGCGGATCAGAGACCCAGTACTTC. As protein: CASSEALGGSETQYF.